This TCR beta chain was retrieved from a study of CD8 T cells in ankylosing spondylitis (dated by TCRdb to 2016 to 2017). Background on the whole study: The study set out to find disease-linked TCR variants by profiling T cell receptor beta repertoires in ankylosing spondylitis patients and healthy donors. In total, the full study cohort was made up of roughly 110 healthy donors and 25 to 30 ankylosing spondylitis patients. Peripheral blood samples were taken, and synovial fluid was additionally collected from ankylosing spondylitis patients.

Concerning this clonotype itself: Its cognate antigen has yet to be identified. Base qualities were left out, and no much larger clone turns up one base away.

Study-wide conclusions, independent of this receptor: Blood from ankylosing spondylitis patients appeared to be characterized by a TCR beta motif composed of under 10 highly homologous amino acid variants. In peripheral blood, the disease-linked clones were found at relatively low frequencies and had a CD8+ phenotype. Some of the motif variants had been reported before in the synovial fluid and blood of reactive arthritis patients, a finding that suggests common disease-initiation mechanisms. The disease-linked clones were reported to be significantly enriched in matched synovial fluid samples from ankylosing spondylitis patients.

The sequencer listed for this sample is Illumina HiSeq 2500. Quantitative 5'-RACE with molecular barcodes was used to prepare TCR beta libraries. On the study's bioinformatics: Disease-linked TCR variants were identified with a new computational method built on a probabilistic model of VDJ rearrangement. TCRdb took the public reads, trimmed them with fastp at Q25, ran MiXCR for clone calling and kept in-frame beta chains. Every entry covers one CDR3 protein and lists the most common genes and DNA from its rows. The V and J calls shown here were made by TCRdb, not taken from the authors' results. This sample gives about 340,000 distinct CDR3 sequences in total; approximately 22% of them show up just once. The ten largest clones represent around 13% of the sample. From the germline V gene, CDR1 is MGHRA and CDR2 is YSYEKL. The CDR3, cysteine through phenylalanine, is 16 amino acids long. Here the CDR3 DNA is all that survives: 48 bases in frame from base 1. V and J are trimmed by 3 bases and 2 bases, and the gene matches miss 7 bases of the junction.

The rearrangement joined TRBV4-1 to TRBJ1-3; TRBD1 fits 7 bases in the junction. The material sequenced was blood, either unsorted or a sorted T cell fraction (not recorded which). The clonotype comes from a male donor with ankylosing spondylitis or in good health (not recorded which). The CDR3 sequence is CASSHEPGTAGNTIYF. The nucleotide sequence is given as TGCGCCAGCAGCCACGAACCCGGGACAGCTGGAAACACCATATATTTT.